These T cell receptor beta chains were read from a single sample in a study of blood T cell repertoires in COVID-19. The table came from immunoSEQ multiplex PCR; TCRdb's copy has only in-frame clones and leaves some out. The repertoire has 150,000 to 200,000 clones, 80% to 95% of them found once; the top ten carry about 0.54%. Sequencing was carried out using peripheral blood. The receptors come from a man in his forties or fifties with acute or convalescent COVID-19. The CDR3 runs from the conserved cysteine through the conserved F or W. Fields, in order: CDR3 length, J gene, V gene, clone size, D gene, CDR3 protein, CDR3 DNA. The D gene is left open where the match is weak. Not all rows give a size; the values are once, few, many and, for expanded clones, a class.

length: 14; J: TRBJ2-2; V: TRBV3-1/TRBV3-2; size: -; D: -; CDR3: CASSLPRDTGELFF; DNA: TGTGCCAGCAGCCTTCCGCGGGACACCGGGGAGCTGTTTTTT
length: 18; J: TRBJ2-3; V: TRBV13; size: few; D: TRBD2; CDR3: CASSLGLWTSELTDTQYF; DNA: TGTGCCAGCAGCTTGGGACTGTGGACTAGCGAACTCACAGATACGCAGTATTTT
length: 14; J: TRBJ2-5; V: TRBV19; size: -; D: TRBD2; CDR3: CASSYSSGQETQYF; DNA: TGTGCCAGTAGTTACTCTAGCGGACAAGAGACCCAGTACTTC
length: 15; J: TRBJ2-5; V: TRBV3-1/TRBV3-2; size: -; D: TRBD2; CDR3: CASSRQTSGGETQYF; DNA: TGTGCCAGCAGCCGACAGACTAGCGGGGGGGAGACCCAGTACTTC
length: 12; J: TRBJ2-1; V: TRBV7-9; size: -; D: -; CDR3: CASSVGPNEQFF; DNA: TGTGCCAGCAGCGTGGGGCCCAATGAGCAGTTCTTC
length: 16; J: TRBJ2-2; V: TRBV5-5; size: -; D: TRBD1; CDR3: CASSLAPGQGSGELFF; DNA: TGTGCCAGCAGCTTGGCTCCGGGACAGGGGTCCGGGGAGCTGTTTTTT
length: 14; J: TRBJ2-3; V: TRBV11-2; size: once; D: -; CDR3: CASRLWGAADTQYF; DNA: TGTGCCAGCAGACTATGGGGCGCGGCAGATACGCAGTATTTT
length: 16; J: TRBJ2-5; V: TRBV7-9; size: -; D: -; CDR3: CASSRQGNVPQETQYF; DNA: TGTGCCAGCAGCCGCCAGGGGAATGTTCCCCAAGAGACCCAGTACTTC
length: 18; J: TRBJ2-2; V: TRBV10-3; size: -; D: TRBD1; CDR3: CAISFLSPGTGATGELFF; DNA: TGTGCCATCAGCTTCCTCTCACCTGGGACAGGGGCGACCGGGGAGCTGTTTTTT
length: 13; J: TRBJ1-4; V: TRBV5-4; size: -; D: -; CDR3: CASSLTGSEKLFF; DNA: TGTGCCAGCAGCCTGACGGGGAGTGAAAAACTGTTTTTT
length: 16; J: TRBJ1-5; V: TRBV4-1; size: -; D: -; CDR3: CASSQDNTPGYRPQHF; DNA: TGCGCCAGCAGCCAAGATAACACCCCGGGGTATCGACCCCAGCATTTT